Listed here are 32 T cell receptor beta chains from one sample, sequenced in a study of cytomegalovirus exposure and HLA in healthy donors. Researchers ran the PCR with 60 Vbeta and 13 Jbeta primers. Sequencing was performed with immunoSEQ multiplex PCR; in TCRdb, only in-frame clones are kept and a portion is missing. Altogether about 140,000 clones are present, roughly three quarters being singletons, with the ten largest covering approximately 5.1%. Sequencing input: PBMCs. The source of these receptors is a male donor in good health and CMV-seronegative.

The chain couples TRBV30 to TRBJ1-2; no definite D call. The CDR3 length is 12 residues. The germline gives CDR1 GTSNPN, CDR2 SVGIG (reference sequence). V was cut by 2 bases and J by 7 bases, with 11 bases left in between. Here the CDR3 reads CAWSLTSGGYTF. The CDR3 nucleotides read TGTGCCTGGAGTCTGACATCTGGTGGCTACACCTTC.

V gene TRBV4-1 combines with J gene TRBJ2-3; TRBD2 might be the D (5 bases). The germline V and J ends were trimmed by 0 bases and 2 bases, with 6 bases remaining between them. CDR3 length equals 14 residues. The V gene's germline CDR1 is MGHRA and CDR2 YSYEKL. CDR3 region: CASSQEGVTDTQYF. CDR3 coding DNA: TGCGCCAGCAGCCAAGAGGGAGTCACAGATACGCAGTATTTT.

The chain uses TRBV5-1 and TRBJ1-4; maybe TRBD1 (5 bases). Germline V CDR1 and CDR2: SGHRS, YFSETQ. The CDR3 contains 14 residues. Trimming cost V 0 bases and J 8 bases, with 11 bases left between them. The CDR3 sequence: CASSLEGVEEKLFF. The CDR3 nucleotides are TGCGCCAGCAGCTTGGAAGGGGTGGAGGAAAAACTGTTTTTT. Looking up the rest from reference TRBV5-1 and TRBJ1-4 gives the full variable domain: KAGVTQTPRYLIKTRGQQVTLSCSPISGHRSVSWYQQTPGQGLQFLFEYFSETQRNKGNFPGRFSGRQFSNSRSEMNVSTLELGDSALYLCASSLEGVEEKLFFGSGTQLSVL.

This sequence joins TRBV28 and TRBJ1-1; D gene unclear. This CDR3 is built from 14 residues. Trimming removed 3 bases at V and 5 bases at J, with 13 bases between. CDR1 and CDR2 from the germline V gene are MDHEN and SYDVKM. CDR3 DNA sequence: TGTGCCAGCAGTTTCTGGCTCTTTAAGACTGAAGCTTTCTTT. Translating it yields CASSFWLFKTEAFF.

The chain is built from TRBV6-6 and TRBJ2-3, with D possibly matching TRBD1 (6 bases). The CDR3 contains 16 residues. CDR1 and CDR2 (germline): MNHNY, SVGAGI (reference sequence). The germline V and J ends were trimmed by 4 bases and 0 bases, with 14 bases remaining between them. Written as DNA, the CDR3 is TGTGCCAGCAGTTCCGGGACACTACCTAGCACAGATACGCAGTATTTT. Protein product: CASSSGTLPSTDTQYF.

The V and J genes are TRBV2 and TRBJ2-3, with 8 bases lining up with TRBD1. The CDR3 totals 17 residues. V shed 4 bases, J shed 0 bases, and the junction held 9 bases outside the gene matches. Germline V gene data show CDR1 as SNHLY and CDR2 as FYNNEI. CDR3 sequence (DNA): TGTGCCAGCAGTGTCGTCACAGGGGGATCTAGCACAGATACGCAGTATTTT. Translation: CASSVVTGGSSTDTQYF.

The rearrangement uses TRBV4-3 and TRBJ2-5; D perhaps matches TRBD1 (6 bases). The J call may not be correct, given that the DNA end is closer to TRBJ2-7. Germline CDR1 reads LGHNA; CDR2 reads YSLEER. The CDR3 is 15 amino acids. The CDR3 bases are TGCGCCAGCAGCCAAGATCAAGGGGGTCACTACGAGCAGTACTTC. It translates to CASSQDQGGHYEQYF.

J is TRBJ2-5 and V is TRBV11-2, with TRBD1 identical over 7 bases. The germline V gene has CDR1 SGHAT and CDR2 FQNNGV. The CDR3 covers 13 residues. V dropped 8 bases and J dropped 2; count of bases not matched to a gene: 5. DNA for the CDR3: TGTGCCAGCGGCCGGGACAGACAAGAGACCCAGTACTTC. Its protein is CASGRDRQETQYF.

The CDR3 bases are TGTGCCAGCTCACCACCGTCTAGCGCGGGAGCAGATACGCAGTATTTT. This sequence encodes CASSPPSSAGADTQYF. The V call is TRBV18, the J call TRBJ2-3; 7 positions match TRBD2. V lost 0 bases to trimming and J lost 4 bases; unmatched junction nucleotides: 7. Germline assignment: CDR1 KGHSH and CDR2 LQKENI. The CDR3 contains 16 residues.

This sequence joins TRBV2 and TRBJ2-5; D is unclear. The CDR3 covers 12 residues. The germline CDR1 and CDR2 sequences are SNHLY and FYNNEI. The germline V and J ends were trimmed by 4 bases and 2 bases, with 5 bases remaining between them. CDR3 sequence reads: CASSVRQETQYF. Written as DNA, the CDR3 is TGTGCCAGCAGTGTGAGACAAGAGACCCAGTACTTC.

CDR3 DNA sequence: TGCGCCAGCAGCTTGGGCAGGGTACAAGATACGCAGTATTTT. Its translation is CASSLGRVQDTQYF. The genes are TRBV5-1 and TRBJ2-3, with D perhaps matching TRBD1 (5 bases). Germline assignment: CDR1 SGHRS and CDR2 YFSETQ. The CDR3 length is 14 residues. The ends were cut back, 0 bases at V and 5 bases at J, with 10 bases in the middle.

J is TRBJ1-2 and V is TRBV5-1, with D hard to call. This CDR3 is built from 13 residues. CDR1 SGHRS and CDR2 YFSETQ come from the germline V gene. Trimming took 0 bases from V and 7 from J, leaving 10 bases between them. The DNA of the CDR3 is TGCGCCAGCAGCTTGGCCGATGACACTGGCTACACCTTC. This gives the protein CASSLADDTGYTF.

The chain joins TRBV6-6 to TRBJ1-1; D perhaps matches TRBD1 (5 bases). This CDR3 has 13 amino acids. The germline gives CDR1 MNHNY, CDR2 SVGAGI (reference sequence). The ends were cut back, 6 bases at V and 0 bases at J, with 8 bases in the middle. The CDR3 DNA sequence: TGTGCCAGCAGGCCGACAGTGAACACTGAAGCTTTCTTT. Translation gives CASRPTVNTEAFF.

This clone showed up just a few times. The rearrangement links TRBV6-6 to TRBJ1-2, with 9 positions matching TRBD1. V dropped 0 bases and J dropped 5; count of bases not matched to a gene: 1. Looked up from germline, CDR1 is MNHNY and CDR2 is SVGAGI (reference sequence). The CDR3 has 14 residues. CDR3 in amino acids: CASSYSTGGYGYTF. The CDR3, as DNA: TGTGCCAGCAGTTACTCGACAGGGGGTTATGGCTACACCTTC.

The CDR3 DNA follows: TGCGCCAGCAGCCAAGTTTCCGCAACAGTTACCGGGGAGCTGTTTTTT. Encoded protein: CASSQVSATVTGELFF. V gene TRBV4-3 combines with J gene TRBJ2-2; no firm D call. The germline V gene encodes CDR1 LGHNA and CDR2 YSLEER. V was clipped by 1 base and J by 5 bases, with 14 bases between them. The CDR3 runs to 16 residues.

The CDR3 sequence: CASSTGAHYEQYF. DNA of the CDR3: TGTGCCAGCTCGACAGGTGCCCATTACGAGCAGTACTTC. The rearrangement links TRBV6-5 to TRBJ2-7, with D perhaps TRBD1 (6 bases). CDR3 length: 13 residues. The V and J ends lost 8 bases and 4 bases respectively, with 15 bases between them. Germline CDR1 MNHEY, CDR2 SVGAGI.

This chain uses TRBV6-6 with TRBJ2-1; D is perhaps TRBD1 (5 bases). The V and J ends lost 0 bases and 6 bases respectively, with 9 bases between them. In germline, CDR1 is MNHNY, CDR2 SVGAGI (reference sequence). The CDR3 spans 14 residues. CDR3 amino acids: CASSYSDSRNEQFF. The CDR3 DNA follows: TGTGCCAGCAGTTACTCAGACAGCCGCAATGAGCAGTTCTTC.

This clone is medium-sized within its sample. The V gene is TRBV5-6, the J gene TRBJ2-7; TRBD1 is a possible D gene (6 bases). Germline V gene lookup returns CDR1 SGHDT and CDR2 YYEEEE. The V and J ends lost 2 bases and 3 bases respectively, with 9 bases between them. This CDR3 has 13 residues. CDR3 sequence reads: CASSFGGHYEQYF. The DNA of the CDR3 is TGTGCCAGCAGCTTTGGGGGACACTACGAGCAGTACTTC.

V and J are TRBV18 and TRBJ2-5; 11 bases map to TRBD2. The V gene's germline CDR1 is KGHSH and CDR2 LQKENI. CDR3 length: 15 amino acids. J gave up 3 bases and V 6 bases, and 6 bases lay outside the gene matches. The CDR3 loop is CASSSALAGEETQYF. Here the CDR3 DNA reads TGTGCCAGCTCGTCTGCACTAGCGGGGGAAGAGACCCAGTACTTC.

The V and J genes are TRBV7-9 and TRBJ1-1, with D possibly TRBD1 on 5 matching bases. CDR1 and CDR2 (germline): SEHNR, FQNEAQ (reference sequence). The V gene lost 3 bases and the J gene lost 7 bases, with 9 bases spanning the gap. This CDR3 is 12 amino acids long. CDR3 bases: TGTGCCAGCAGCTTCGACAGATTTGAAGCTTTCTTT. It codes for CASSFDRFEAFF. The full variable domain, rest sourced from reference TRBV7-9 and TRBJ1-1, is DTGVSQNPRHKITKRGQNVTFRCDPISEHNRLYWYRQTLGQGPEFLTYFQNEAQLEKSRLLSDRFSAERPKGSFSTLEIQRTEQGDSAMYLCASSFDRFEAFFGQGTRLTVV.

This clone was detected a few times. The J gene is TRBJ1-2, the V gene TRBV29-1; D is uncertain. The germline V gene has CDR1 SQVTM and CDR2 ANQGSEA. Between the trimmed V and J ends, which lost 7 bases and 4 bases, there was a span of 16 bases. The CDR3 has 13 amino acids. The DNA of the CDR3 is TGCAGCGCCGGCCCAGGCTCCGGCTATGGCTACACCTTC. It encodes CSAGPGSGYGYTF.

This chain uses TRBV11-2 with TRBJ2-4, with 11 positions matching TRBD1. Germline CDR1 SGHAT, CDR2 FQNNGV. Trimming took 5 bases from V and 0 from J; bases not matched to a gene: 9. This CDR3 comprises 18 residues. The CDR3 DNA sequence: TGTGCCAGCAGCGAGGACAGGGGGCATCGGTTAGCCAAAAACATTCAGTACTTC. Its translation is CASSEDRGHRLAKNIQYF.

V is TRBV7-2 and J is TRBJ2-5; 7 bases agree with TRBD1. Judging by the DNA end, TRBJ2-7 fits better; the J call may be wrong. The length of the CDR3 is 16 residues. Germline V lookup: CDR1 SGHTA, CDR2 FQGNSA. CDR3 residues: CASSLGGLQGFYEQYF. The CDR3 nucleotides read TGTGCCAGCAGTCTAGGGGGATTACAGGGGTTCTACGAGCAGTACTTC.

CDR3 DNA: TGCGCCAGCAGCTGGCTGCGGGACAGTCCTTATGGCTACACCTTC. This gives the protein CASSWLRDSPYGYTF. J is TRBJ1-2 and V is TRBV5-1; 7 bases map to TRBD1. The CDR3 is 15 residues long. Germline V gene data show CDR1 as SGHRS and CDR2 as YFSETQ. Trimming took 3 bases from V and 5 from J; bases not matched to a gene: 10.

This clone appeared a single time. The chain uses TRBV29-1 and TRBJ1-2; TRBD1 aligns across 8 bases. The CDR3 has 14 residues. Germline CDR1 is SQVTM and CDR2 is ANQGSEA. Germline trimming cut 7 bases from V and 4 bases from J; bases unmatched to any gene: 11. This CDR3 reads CSAAPTGDGYGYTF. DNA of the CDR3: TGCAGCGCTGCCCCGACAGGGGACGGCTATGGCTACACCTTC.

This clone was counted a few times. This chain connects TRBV6-5 to TRBJ1-4; D might be TRBD1 (6 bases). The germline CDR1 and CDR2 sequences are MNHEY and SVGAGI. V gave up 6 bases and J gave up 10 bases, with 18 bases separating them. The CDR3 spans 14 residues. The CDR3 DNA sequence: TGTGCCAGCAGCAGCGGGGCCCAAGGGGGAAAACTGTTTTTT. It yields the protein CASSSGAQGGKLFF.

The chain is built from TRBV6-5 and TRBJ1-5; TRBD1 might be the D (5 bases). CDR3 length: 15 residues. Per the germline V gene, CDR1 is MNHEY and CDR2 is SVGAGI. The V end was cut by 6 bases, the J end by 3 bases, with 15 bases between. Written as DNA, the CDR3 is TGTGCCAGCAGCCCCACCGGGACTGCCAATCAGCCCCAGCATTTT. Encoded protein: CASSPTGTANQPQHF.

The table lists this clone with a count of one. V gene TRBV2 combines with J gene TRBJ1-2, with D unresolved. The V gene's germline CDR1 is SNHLY and CDR2 FYNNEI. V gave up 6 bases and J gave up 0 bases, with 14 bases separating them. This CDR3 spans 15 amino acids. CDR3 sequence reads: CASRREGTANYGYTF. The CDR3 DNA follows: TGTGCCAGCAGGAGGGAGGGTACAGCTAACTATGGCTACACCTTC.

Concerning this clone: Other DNA sequences in this sample translate to the same CDR3. The chain uses TRBV28 and TRBJ2-4; possibly TRBD2 for D (5 bases). The length of the CDR3 is 15 residues. From germline, CDR1 is MDHEN and CDR2 SYDVKM. Trimming shortened V by 3 bases and J by 0 bases, and 9 bases separated the two germline ends. CDR3 sequence reads: CASSFRGIAKNIQYF. The CDR3 bases are TGTGCCAGCAGTTTCCGGGGTATAGCCAAAAACATTCAGTACTTC.

The chain recombines TRBV18 with TRBJ1-3; D uncertain. Between the trimmed V and J ends, which lost 4 bases and 0 bases, there was a span of 7 bases. From germline, CDR1 is KGHSH and CDR2 LQKENI. The CDR3 has 14 residues. The CDR3 region has the DNA TGTGCCAGCTCACTCGGTAGCTCTGGAAACACCATATATTTT. This gives the protein CASSLGSSGNTIYF.

The V call is TRBV6-6, the J call TRBJ1-2; D possibly corresponds to TRBD1 (5 bases). CDR3 size: 12 residues. Germline V lookup: CDR1 MNHNY, CDR2 SVGAGI (reference sequence). Trimming shortened V by 5 bases and J by 8 bases, and 12 bases separated the two germline ends. CDR3 loop: CASSNGGGGYTF. The DNA for the CDR3 is TGTGCCAGCAGTAACGGGGGTGGAGGCTACACCTTC.

The gene calls are TRBV10-1 and TRBJ2-1; 13 bases agree with TRBD2. CDR1 and CDR2 (germline): WNHNN, SYGVQD (reference sequence). This CDR3 spans 16 amino acids. Germline trimming cut 6 bases from V and 6 bases from J; bases unmatched to any gene: 8. The CDR3 coding sequence is TGCGCCAGCAGCGCCACTAGCGGGGGGGCGAGCAATGAGCAGTTCTTC. Translating gives CASSATSGGASNEQFF.